This T cell receptor beta chain originates from a study of blood T cell repertoires in COVID-19. The overall study: Material from acute and convalescent COVID-19 was sourced from the United States, Italy and Spain. The cDNA or gDNA used as material had been derived from T cells, B-cell-depleted T cells, or PBMCs.

As handled by the study authors: Researchers report that nucleated cell counts were estimated from reference gene primer amplification. Clones were read by immunoSEQ multiplex PCR, and TCRdb kept only the in-frame ones, dropping some. For V, J and clone size, that table is used; D and trimming come from the DNA. This sample has approximately 150,000 clones, with around nine tenths found just once. The V and J ends lost 6 bases and 0 bases respectively, with 22 bases between them. This CDR3 region has 18 residues. Germline V CDR1 and CDR2: SGHTA, FQGTGA. This sequence was found in a human donor in a cohort sampled during active COVID-19. The rearrangement uses TRBV7-3 and TRBJ2-3, with TRBD1 as a possible D gene (6 bases). Material for sequencing was peripheral blood. The CDR3, as DNA: TGTGCCAGCAGTCATTCGAACCGGGACACCTCTAGCACAGATACGCAGTATTTT. Encoded protein: CASSHSNRDTSSTDTQYF.